A few counts support the clone carrying this T cell receptor beta chain. This record belongs to a study of read filtering for tumor transcriptome and immune sequencing. Study context: The cohort had roughly 17 men and some 13 women aged roughly 47 to 80, mean roughly 70 years. IR-seq gave about 3.5 to 11 million TCR reads per sample; RNA-seq gave roughly 75 to 1,300. R-ISS stage counts were eight or nine for I, about 15 for II, six or seven for III.

Trimming cost V 1 base and J 5 bases; bases outside gene matches: 4. There are 13 residues in the CDR3. The germline V gene has CDR1 DFQATT and CDR2 SNEGSKA (reference sequence). Sampling of bone marrow took place during active disease in every patient. This library used roughly 370 ng RNA and molecular barcoded adaptors spanning alpha/delta and beta/gamma chains. TCRdb processed the reads anew with MiXCR; each CDR3 protein has one entry. The top ten hold over 40% of the sample, which has tens of thousands of distinct CDR3 sequences, approximately 13% seen once. The receptor was isolated from a donor aged 40 or over with multiple myeloma. The specimen was a population of CD138-negative cells sorted from bone marrow. This chain links TRBV20-1 with TRBJ2-5; 7 bases match TRBD1. CDR3 protein: CSARVPGQETQYF. CDR3 DNA sequence: TGCAGTGCTAGAGTTCCGGGACAGGAGACCCAGTACTTC.